This TCR beta chain was identified during a study of long-term antiretroviral therapy in people with HIV. Study-wide results and limits: The repertoire was dominated at all time points by clones expanded before ART.

This CDR3 region has 14 residues. V shed 1 base and J shed 3 bases, with 7 bases lying between them. The germline gives CDR1 SGHVS, CDR2 FQNEAQ. Concerning this clone: Its specificity is unknown.

immunoSEQ v3.0 was run at survey level. Using immunoSEQ multiplex PCR, the repertoire was profiled, and TCRdb retains in-frame clones only, with some absent. The sample lists 9,500 to 15,000 clones, around three quarters occurring once. The material sequenced was unsorted PBMCs, taken around 3.1 years before starting antiretroviral therapy. The chain recombines TRBV7-8 with TRBJ1-5; no clear D. This receptor was identified in a man aged 35 to 55 with HIV. CDR3 amino acids: CASSLVHDNQPQHF. CDR3 DNA: TGTGCCAGCAGCTTAGTTCACGACAATCAGCCCCAGCATTTT.